This is a list of T cell receptor beta chains from one sample in a study of shared clonotypes between healthy human individuals. Profiled with immunoSEQ multiplex PCR; TCRdb holds only in-frame clones, not every one. Of some 1,900,000 clones in the sample, just under 95% were seen once. Sequenced input: naive CD8+ T cells sorted from blood. The receptors come from a man younger than 35 in good health. Both conserved end residues are part of each CDR3.

length	V	CDR3
15	TRBV1	CTSSLYSDRGYEQYF
15	TRBV4-3	CASSQDRQGLYEQYF
13	TRBV4-1	CASSLGAAYGYTF
16	TRBV11-2	CASSLEGNGGTDTQYF
13	TRBV11-2	CASRGGTNEKLFF
16	TRBV6-5	CASSYSGTVYTGELFF
15	TRBV4-3	CASSQDVGVEETQYF
12	TRBV11-2	CASTLGGGEAFF
16	TRBV12-5	CASGPVVGRGTDTQYF
14	TRBV7-9	CASSSQISPYEQYF
12	TRBV19	CARPGQGKTQYF
16	TRBV11-2	CASSTGEGLDQETQYF